These 13 T cell receptor beta chains share one sample of origin, sequenced in a study of blood T cell repertoires in COVID-19. Libraries were prepared by immunoSEQ multiplex PCR; TCRdb keeps only in-frame clonotypes and omits some of them. The sample includes 25,000 to 30,000 clones, 76% of them seen just once. Material for sequencing was peripheral blood. The source is a man between 65 and 85 years old with acute or convalescent COVID-19.

This CDR3 reads CASSLGAAQETQYF. The CDR3 region has the DNA TGTGCCAGCAGCTTAGGGGCAGCCCAAGAGACCCAGTACTTC. The chain has TRBV7-3 and TRBJ2-5; a possible D gene is TRBD1 (5 bases). Germline CDR1 reads SGHTA; CDR2 reads FQGTGA. The CDR3 totals 14 residues. V lost 2 bases and J 1 base, leaving 8 bases between the germline ends. The full variable domain, in which reference TRBV7-3 and TRBJ2-5 provide the parts outside the CDR3, is GAGVSQTPSNKVTEKGKYVELRCDPISGHTALYWYRQSLGQGPEFLIYFQGTGAADDSGLPNDRFFAVRPEGSVSTLKIQRTERGDSAVYLCASSLGAAQETQYFGPGTRLLVL.

This clone has more than one count but fewer than ten. The gene calls are TRBV15 and TRBJ2-2, with a weak D call TRBD2 (6 bases). The CDR3 covers 19 residues. The germline gives CDR1 LNHNV, CDR2 YYDKDF (reference sequence). V was pared by 5 bases and J by 0 bases, with 22 bases between. This CDR3 reads CATSGDMTRSGANTGELFF. In DNA form, the CDR3 reads TGTGCCACCAGCGGGGATATGACTAGAAGCGGCGCGAACACCGGGGAGCTGTTTTTT.

The CDR3 DNA is TGTGCCAGCAGCCCCTGGGGCGGGGGCGAAAACATTCAGTACTTC. Encoded protein: CASSPWGGGENIQYF. V usage is TRBV6-2 or TRBV6-3 and J usage is TRBJ2-4; D may be TRBD2 (7 bases). Per germline, CDR1 MNHEY and CDR2 SVGEGT. Trimming removed 6 bases from V and 5 bases from J, with 17 bases in between. The CDR3 sequence is 15 residues long.

The chain links TRBV7-9 to TRBJ2-7; possible D gene TRBD2, 5 bases. Trimming took off 4 bases at V and 0 bases at J, with 13 bases between the two ends. In germline, CDR1 is SEHNR, CDR2 FQNEAQ (reference sequence). CDR3 length equals 15 residues. CDR3 amino acids: CASSSLGGSSYEQYF. CDR3 coding DNA: TGTGCCAGCAGCTCCCTAGGTGGGAGCTCCTACGAGCAGTACTTC.

In its sample, this clone was seen once. In DNA, the CDR3 is TGTGCCAGCAGCCCGACAGGTGCCACTGAAGCTTTCTTT. This gives the protein CASSPTGATEAFF. The chain combines TRBV13 with TRBJ1-1; perhaps TRBD1 as D (6 bases). Germline V gene sequence: CDR1 PRHDT, CDR2 FYEKMQ (reference sequence). Trimming removed 5 bases at V and 4 bases at J, with 11 bases between. The CDR3 consists of 13 residues.

This clone occurred once. V and J are TRBV11-2 and TRBJ2-1; tentatively, D is TRBD2 (7 bases). Germline V CDR1 and CDR2: SGHAT, FQNNGV. This CDR3 region has 17 residues. V lost 2 bases to trimming and J lost 2 bases, with 16 bases between them. The CDR3 nucleotides read TGTGCCAGCAGCTTAACCTCTGGGGGGGGCGCCTACAATGAGCAGTTCTTC. Its translation is CASSLTSGGGAYNEQFF.

This clone showed up just a few times. The chain couples TRBV3-1 (or the pseudogene TRBV3-2) to TRBJ1-3; TRBD1 agrees at 8 bases. The J segment lost 2 bases and the V segment lost 4 bases, leaving 4 bases of the junction unmatched. This CDR3 is 15 amino acids long. Germline V gives CDR1 LGHDT, CDR2 YNNKEL (reference sequence). CDR3 sequence reads: CASSLTGGAGNTIYF. The CDR3 DNA sequence: TGTGCCAGCAGCCTAACAGGGGGTGCTGGAAACACCATATATTTT.

This clone has only a few counts. This sequence joins TRBV9 and TRBJ2-1; 10 bases map to TRBD2. There are 15 residues in the CDR3. Germline-derived CDR1 and CDR2 are SGDLS and YYNGEE. After removal of 0 bases from V and 10 bases from J, the junction contained 7 bases not matched to a gene. The CDR3 region is CASSVGFSGGLEQFF. The CDR3 DNA reads as TGTGCCAGCAGCGTAGGTTTTAGCGGGGGGTTGGAGCAGTTCTTC.

The CDR3 nucleotides are TGTGCCAGCAGCTTAGTCGGGACAGGGGCCTACGAGCAGTACTTC. Residues: CASSLVGTGAYEQYF. This rearrangement joins TRBV7-9 to TRBJ2-7, with 10 bases fitting TRBD1. The CDR3 consists of 15 residues. J lost 2 bases, V lost 1 base, and 2 bases had no gene match. Germline V CDR1 and CDR2: SEHNR, FQNEAQ (reference sequence). Full variable domain (missing parts from reference TRBV7-9 and TRBJ2-7): DTGVSQNPRHKITKRGQNVTFRCDPISEHNRLYWYRQTLGQGPEFLTYFQNEAQLEKSRLLSDRFSAERPKGSFSTLEIQRTEQGDSAMYLCASSLVGTGAYEQYFGPGTRLTVT.

V usage is TRBV18 and J usage is TRBJ1-6; TRBD1 matches 11 bases. The V gene end was trimmed by 2 bases and the J gene end by 9 bases; junction bases not matched to a gene: 3. The germline CDR1 and CDR2 sequences are KGHSH and LQKENI. CDR3 length: 15 amino acids. This CDR3 reads CASSPYGTGGSPLHF. The CDR3 coding sequence is TGTGCCAGCTCACCATATGGGACAGGGGGTTCACCCCTCCACTTT. The variable domain in full, with the rest retrieved from reference TRBV18 and TRBJ1-6, is NAGVMQNPRHLVRRRGQEARLRCSPMKGHSHVYWYRQLPEEGLKFMVYLQKENIIDESGMPKERFSAEFPKEGPSILRIQQVVRGDSAAYFCASSPYGTGGSPLHFGNGTRLTVT.

The genes are TRBV11-2 and TRBJ2-4; D call uncertain. The V gene's germline CDR1 is SGHAT and CDR2 FQNNGV. CDR3 length: 13 amino acids. The germline V and J ends were trimmed by 0 bases and 8 bases, with 8 bases remaining between them. The CDR3 loop is CASSLEDSDIQYF. The CDR3 DNA reads as TGTGCCAGCAGCTTAGAAGACTCGGACATTCAGTACTTC.

The J gene is TRBJ1-2, the V gene TRBV2; D uncertain. The length of the CDR3 is 13 residues. V was pared by 6 bases and J by 4 bases, with 12 bases between. Germline CDR1 SNHLY, CDR2 FYNNEI. The CDR3 DNA follows: TGTGCCAGCAGCGAACAGACATCCTATGGCTACACCTTC. Translated, it gives CASSEQTSYGYTF.

The J gene is TRBJ2-3, the V gene TRBV7-2, with D possibly TRBD2 on 6 matching bases. The germline gives CDR1 SGHTA, CDR2 FQGNSA. V was clipped by 4 bases and J by 2 bases, with 10 bases between them. This CDR3 contains 14 residues. The CDR3 DNA sequence: TGTGCCAGCAGCTCCCGGACTAACACAGATACGCAGTATTTT. Residues: CASSSRTNTDTQYF.